A single sample is the source of the 7 T cell receptor beta chains below, sequenced in a study of T cells in tumors and immune-related adverse events. The method was immunoSEQ multiplex PCR; TCRdb's version includes in-frame clones alone and lacks a portion of them. This sample carries more than 10,000 clones, around 90% of them seen once, and the ten largest clones take about 1.5%. Sequences were derived from lymph node tissue, sampled from a patient treated with anti-PD-1 therapy. These receptors all stem from a female donor with metastatic renal cell carcinoma.

The rearrangement links TRBV28 to TRBJ1-1; no definite D call. Germline CDR1 and CDR2: MDHEN and SYDVKM. V dropped 7 bases and J dropped 1 base, with 13 bases sitting between them. The CDR3 runs to 14 residues. Here the CDR3 reads CASTRSLGNTEAFF. Written as DNA, the CDR3 is TGTGCCAGCACTCGGAGCCTGGGGAACACTGAAGCTTTCTTT. Variable domain in full (rest from reference TRBV28 and TRBJ1-1): DVKVTQSSRYLVKRTGEKVFLECVQDMDHENMFWYRQDPGLGLRLIYFSYDVKMKEKGDIPEGYSVSREKKERFSLILESASTNQTSMYLCASTRSLGNTEAFFGQGTRLTVV.

The gene calls are TRBV19 and TRBJ1-2; 7 nucleotides agree with TRBD1. J was trimmed by 4 bases and V by 2 bases; bases with no gene match: 4. Germline-derived CDR1 and CDR2 are LNHDA and SQIVND (reference sequence). The CDR3 sequence is 14 residues long. The CDR3 protein is CASSIRGQVYGYTF. The CDR3 nucleotides read TGTGCCAGTAGTATAAGGGGGCAGGTCTATGGCTACACCTTC.

V and J are TRBV7-2 and TRBJ1-6; the match to TRBD1 covers 8 bases. Germline trimming cut 2 bases from V and 0 bases from J; bases unmatched to any gene: 3. CDR1 and CDR2 from the germline V gene are SGHTA and FQGNSA. The CDR3 runs to 17 residues. CDR3 coding DNA: TGTGCCAGCAGCTTATCCCAGGGGGCCTCCTATAATTCACCCCTCCACTTT. Translated, it gives CASSLSQGASYNSPLHF.

This sequence joins TRBV7-8 and TRBJ1-1; TRBD1 is a possible D gene (6 bases). This CDR3 has 16 residues. Per germline, CDR1 SGHVS and CDR2 FQNEAQ. The V gene lost 1 base and the J gene lost 0 bases, with 12 bases spanning the gap. The CDR3 is CASSLVSGHLNTEAFF. The CDR3 region has the DNA TGTGCCAGCAGCTTAGTTTCGGGACACTTGAACACTGAAGCTTTCTTT.

The chain uses TRBV7-2 and TRBJ1-5; 7 positions agree with TRBD1. Germline V gene lookup returns CDR1 SGHTA and CDR2 FQGNSA. V gave up 0 bases and J gave up 5 bases; unmatched junction bases: 4. The CDR3 runs to 15 residues. In DNA form, the CDR3 reads TGTGCCAGCAGCTTAGCAGGGGGCGTCGATCAGCCCCAGCATTTT. Protein product: CASSLAGGVDQPQHF.

This clone was observed once. The chain carries TRBV15 and TRBJ1-5; D is uncertain. CDR1 and CDR2 from the germline V gene are LNHNV and YYDKDF (reference sequence). Trimming took off 4 bases at V and 4 bases at J, with 14 bases between the two ends. The CDR3 spans 15 residues. The CDR3 region has the DNA TGTGCCACCAGCACCTCCCCGACGGGAAATCAGCCCCAGCATTTT. This sequence encodes CATSTSPTGNQPQHF.

This sequence joins TRBV20-1 and TRBJ1-4, with D possibly TRBD1 on 6 matching bases. Germline values: CDR1 DFQATT, CDR2 SNEGSKA (reference sequence). Trimming removed 3 bases at V and 8 bases at J, with 7 bases between. This CDR3 spans 11 amino acids. The CDR3 sequence: CSARGAEKLFF. CDR3 DNA sequence: TGCAGTGCTAGGGGGGCGGAAAAACTGTTTTTT.